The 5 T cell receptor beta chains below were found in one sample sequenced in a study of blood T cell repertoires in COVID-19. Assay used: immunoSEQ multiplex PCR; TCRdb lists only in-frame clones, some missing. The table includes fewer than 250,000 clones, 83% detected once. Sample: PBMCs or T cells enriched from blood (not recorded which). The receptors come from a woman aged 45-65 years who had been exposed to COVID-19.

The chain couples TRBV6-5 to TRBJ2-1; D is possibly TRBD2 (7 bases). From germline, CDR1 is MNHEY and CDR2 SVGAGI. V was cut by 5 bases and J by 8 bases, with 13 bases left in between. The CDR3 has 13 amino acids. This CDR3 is CASSTGGGDEQFF. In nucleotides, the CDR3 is TGTGCCAGCAGTACGGGGGGCGGGGATGAGCAGTTCTTC.

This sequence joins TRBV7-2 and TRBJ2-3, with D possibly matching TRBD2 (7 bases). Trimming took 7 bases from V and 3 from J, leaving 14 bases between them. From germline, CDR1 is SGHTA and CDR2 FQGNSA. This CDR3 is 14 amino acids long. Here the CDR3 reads CASNRAGGTDTQYF. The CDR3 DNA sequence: TGTGCCAGCAACAGGGCCGGGGGGACAGATACGCAGTATTTT.

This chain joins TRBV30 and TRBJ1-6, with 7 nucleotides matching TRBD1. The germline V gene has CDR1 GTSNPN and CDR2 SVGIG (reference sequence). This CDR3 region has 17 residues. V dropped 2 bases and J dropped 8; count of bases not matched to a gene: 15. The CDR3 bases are TGTGCCTGGAGTTCACCGGGACAGCCGATTACCCATTCACCCCTCCACTTT. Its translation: CAWSSPGQPITHSPLHF.

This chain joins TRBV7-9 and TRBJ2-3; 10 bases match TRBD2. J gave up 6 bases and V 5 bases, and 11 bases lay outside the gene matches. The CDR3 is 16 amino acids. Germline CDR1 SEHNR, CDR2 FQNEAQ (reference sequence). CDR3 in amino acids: CASSRISGGILDTQYF. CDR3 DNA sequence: TGTGCCAGCAGCCGGATTAGCGGGGGGATTCTGGATACGCAGTATTTT.

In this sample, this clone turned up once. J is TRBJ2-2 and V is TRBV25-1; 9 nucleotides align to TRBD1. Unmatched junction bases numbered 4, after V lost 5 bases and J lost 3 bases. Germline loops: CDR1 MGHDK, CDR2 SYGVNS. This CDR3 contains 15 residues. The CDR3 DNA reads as TGTGCCAGCAGTAGCGGACAGGGGTACACCGGGGAGCTGTTTTTT. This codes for CASSSGQGYTGELFF.